The 31 T cell receptor beta chains below come from one sample, sequenced in a study of control samples from healthy donors and cancer patients. Sequencing used immunoSEQ multiplex PCR; TCRdb keeps in-frame clones, though not all of them. The sample lists 160,000 or so clones, approximately 94% occurring once. The source material was PBMCs. The receptors shown here come from a man aged 55 to 70 with colorectal cancer.

The gene calls are TRBV6-5 and TRBJ2-7; TRBD1 agrees at 11 bases. This CDR3 spans 16 amino acids. J gave up 0 bases and V 2 bases, and 3 bases lay outside the gene matches. Germline V gene data show CDR1 as MNHEY and CDR2 as SVGAGI. The CDR3 is CASSYGTGGGSYEQYF. CDR3 DNA: TGTGCCAGCAGTTACGGGACAGGGGGGGGCTCCTACGAGCAGTACTTC.

This chain connects TRBV6-6 to TRBJ2-7; D remains unclear. V was cut by 2 bases and J by 4 bases, with 6 bases left in between. Germline V gene lookup returns CDR1 MNHNY and CDR2 SVGAGI (reference sequence). The CDR3 is made up of 12 amino acids. CDR3 DNA: TGTGCCAGCAGTTACGAGCTGTACGAGCAGTACTTC. Amino acids: CASSYELYEQYF.

The chain combines TRBV7-9 with TRBJ2-7; D is unclear. V lost 5 bases and J lost 4, with 6 bases in between. Germline CDR1 reads SEHNR; CDR2 reads FQNEAQ (reference sequence). The CDR3 extends over 11 amino acids. The CDR3 nucleotides are TGTGCCAGCAGCCCCGGGTACGAGCAGTACTTC. Amino acids: CASSPGYEQYF.

The V gene is TRBV11-2, the J gene TRBJ1-6; TRBD1 matches at 7 bases. From germline, CDR1 is SGHAT and CDR2 FQNNGV. This CDR3 comprises 17 residues. J gave up 1 base and V 5 bases, and 8 bases lay outside the gene matches. The chain's CDR3 is CASSTTGVWSYNSPLHF. As DNA, the CDR3 is TGTGCCAGCAGCACAACAGGGGTATGGTCCTATAATTCACCCCTCCACTTT.

V usage is TRBV9 and J usage is TRBJ1-2, with TRBD1 identical over 9 bases. The CDR3 is 15 residues long. CDR1 and CDR2 from the germline V gene are SGDLS and YYNGEE. After removal of 4 bases from V and 0 bases from J, the junction contained 4 bases not matched to a gene. As DNA, the CDR3 is TGTGCCAGCAGCTTGGGACAGGGCCCTAACTATGGCTACACCTTC. Protein sequence: CASSLGQGPNYGYTF.

The chain has TRBV19 and TRBJ1-2, with D possibly being TRBD1 (5 bases). In germline, CDR1 is LNHDA, CDR2 SQIVND (reference sequence). The CDR3 length is 14 residues. The V gene lost 7 bases and the J gene lost 0 bases, with 12 bases spanning the gap. CDR3 protein: CASKKQEPNYGYTF. For the CDR3, the DNA is TGTGCCAGTAAGAAACAGGAGCCTAACTATGGCTACACCTTC.

Of note for this clone: Other DNA sequences in the sample encode the same CDR3. The rearrangement joins TRBV9 to TRBJ1-2, with TRBD1 identical over 7 bases. J gave up 7 bases and V 0 bases, and 6 bases lay outside the gene matches. Per germline, CDR1 SGDLS and CDR2 YYNGEE. The CDR3 has 14 amino acids. CDR3 amino acids: CASSVVGAGGGYTF. The CDR3 DNA sequence: TGTGCCAGCAGCGTAGTGGGGGCAGGGGGTGGCTACACCTTC. Full variable domain (missing parts from reference TRBV9 and TRBJ1-2): DSGVTQTPKHLITATGQRVTLRCSPRSGDLSVYWYQQSLDQGLQFLIQYYNGEERAKGNILERFSAQQFPDLHSELNLSSLELGDSALYFCASSVVGAGGGYTFGSGTRLTVV.

The rearrangement links TRBV18 to TRBJ2-3; no clear D. The CDR3 runs to 16 residues. V lost 0 bases and J 2 bases, leaving 12 bases between the germline ends. CDR1 and CDR2 from the germline V gene are KGHSH and LQKENI. CDR3 coding DNA: TGTGCCAGCTCACCACCGGGCAGGTCAATCACAGATACGCAGTATTTT. Residues: CASSPPGRSITDTQYF.

This chain links TRBV18 with TRBJ2-3, with TRBD1 matching over 8 bases. CDR3 length: 15 residues. V trimming: 0 bases; J trimming: 3 bases; junction bases outside the gene matches: 2. Looked up from germline, CDR1 is KGHSH and CDR2 is LQKENI. CDR3 bases: TGTGCCAGCTCACCACCGGGACAGGAAACAGATACGCAGTATTTT. The encoded protein is CASSPPGQETDTQYF.

This chain joins TRBV7-9 and TRBJ1-3, with D unclear. V was trimmed by 5 bases and J by 2 bases, leaving 4 bases between them. Germline V gene lookup returns CDR1 SEHNR and CDR2 FQNEAQ (reference sequence). The CDR3 contains 12 residues. In DNA form, the CDR3 reads TGTGCCAGCAGCGGGACTGGAAACACCATATATTTT. Translation gives CASSGTGNTIYF.

This clone has a handful of counts. The chain uses TRBV2 and TRBJ1-2; TRBD1 aligns across 7 bases. Germline-derived CDR1 and CDR2 are SNHLY and FYNNEI. This CDR3 is built from 13 residues. J lost 4 bases, V lost 5 bases, and 4 bases had no gene match. The CDR3 here is CASSLQGLYGYTF. The CDR3 nucleotides are TGTGCCAGCAGTTTACAGGGGCTCTATGGCTACACCTTC.

This chain joins TRBV10-3 and TRBJ1-1, with D possibly matching TRBD1 (6 bases). The length of the CDR3 is 13 residues. Germline assignment: CDR1 ENHRY and CDR2 SYGVKD. Trimming took off 8 bases at V and 7 bases at J, with 17 bases between the two ends. CDR3 loop: CAILRYAGDEAFF. CDR3 nucleotides: TGTGCCATCTTACGTTACGCAGGGGATGAAGCTTTCTTT.

The chain combines TRBV28 with TRBJ1-6; 7 positions match TRBD1. The germline CDR1 and CDR2 sequences are MDHEN and SYDVKM. The CDR3 has 14 amino acids. With 5 bases clipped from V and 14 bases from J, the junction kept 12 bases outside the gene matches. CDR3 sequence: CASSPHDREGTLHF. DNA of the CDR3: TGTGCCAGCAGTCCTCATGACAGGGAAGGAACCCTCCACTTT.

The V call is TRBV18, the J call TRBJ2-3; TRBD1 agrees at 9 bases. The CDR3 spans 15 residues. The V gene end was trimmed by 9 bases and the J gene end by 2 bases; junction bases not matched to a gene: 9. From germline, CDR1 is KGHSH and CDR2 LQKENI. The CDR3 sequence: CASGQGQGSTDTQYF. The DNA for the CDR3 is TGTGCCAGTGGCCAGGGACAGGGATCCACAGATACGCAGTATTTT.

This chain links TRBV4-3 with TRBJ1-2, with 9 bases aligning to TRBD1. The J segment lost 5 bases and the V segment lost 4 bases, leaving 5 bases of the junction unmatched. CDR1 and CDR2 from the germline V gene are LGHNA and YSLEER. This CDR3 has 14 amino acids. CDR3 in amino acids: CASSLSTGGYGYTF. The CDR3 bases are TGCGCCAGCAGCCTTTCGACAGGGGGTTATGGCTACACCTTC.

This sequence joins TRBV28 and TRBJ1-5, with a tentative D call TRBD1 (5 bases). Between the trimmed V and J ends, which lost 3 bases and 5 bases, there was a span of 14 bases. The CDR3 loop spans 15 amino acids. Germline assignment: CDR1 MDHEN and CDR2 SYDVKM. CDR3 bases: TGTGCCAGCAGTTTGGGGGACTGGTCTTATCAGCCCCAGCATTTT. It specifies CASSLGDWSYQPQHF.

The chain recombines TRBV18 with TRBJ1-4; TRBD1 agrees at 8 bases. Germline CDR1 and CDR2: KGHSH and LQKENI. The CDR3 length is 17 residues. Trimming took 3 bases from V and 1 from J; bases not matched to a gene: 7. This CDR3 reads CASSPQGQGVTNEKLFF. In DNA, the CDR3 is TGTGCCAGCTCACCCCAAGGACAGGGAGTAACTAATGAAAAACTGTTTTTT.

The J gene is TRBJ1-2, the V gene TRBV9, with 7 bases lining up with TRBD1. CDR1 and CDR2 (germline): SGDLS, YYNGEE. The CDR3 contains 15 residues. Trimming took 4 bases from V and 2 from J; bases not matched to a gene: 8. CDR3 protein: CASSPRQGTNYGYTF. In nucleotides, the CDR3 is TGTGCCAGCAGCCCGAGACAGGGTACGAACTATGGCTACACCTTC.

This clone occurred a few times. The gene calls are TRBV7-2 and TRBJ2-2; D remains ambiguous. V gave up 6 bases and J gave up 4 bases, with 6 bases separating them. Germline-derived CDR1 and CDR2 are SGHTA and FQGNSA. The CDR3 spans 12 residues. The CDR3 is CASSTPTGELFF. Written as DNA, the CDR3 is TGTGCCAGCAGTACTCCCACCGGGGAGCTGTTTTTT.

The chain links TRBV27 to TRBJ2-1; no definite D call. V was cut by 5 bases and J by 9 bases, with 11 bases left in between. Germline CDR1 reads MNHEY; CDR2 reads SMNVEV (reference sequence). CDR3 length equals 12 residues. CDR3 loop: CASSPNGGEQFF. The CDR3 coding sequence is TGTGCCAGCAGTCCAAACGGTGGTGAGCAGTTCTTC.

The V and J genes are TRBV30 and TRBJ2-7, with TRBD2 matching 13 bases. Germline trimming cut 2 bases from V and 6 bases from J; bases unmatched to any gene: 19. From germline, CDR1 is GTSNPN and CDR2 SVGIG (reference sequence). The CDR3 loop spans 19 amino acids. CDR3 sequence reads: CAWSQGLAGAFPLGGEQYF. The CDR3 DNA reads TGTGCCTGGAGTCAAGGACTAGCGGGGGCTTTTCCCCTTGGTGGCGAGCAGTACTTC.

The count of this clone is one. The V gene is TRBV18, the J gene TRBJ2-5; D assignment may be TRBD1 or TRBD2 (5 bases each). CDR1 and CDR2 from the germline V gene are KGHSH and LQKENI. The CDR3 loop spans 13 amino acids. V was cut by 6 bases and J by 2 bases, with 10 bases left in between. CDR3 residues: CASSGTDQETQYF. The CDR3 DNA follows: TGTGCCAGCTCGGGGACGGATCAAGAGACCCAGTACTTC.

V and J are TRBV19 and TRBJ1-4; D is unclear. Germline V gene sequence: CDR1 LNHDA, CDR2 SQIVND (reference sequence). Trimming removed 1 base from V and 7 bases from J, with 19 bases in between. The CDR3 totals 17 residues. The CDR3: CASSIGPLNVGGEKLFF. The DNA for the CDR3 is TGTGCCAGTAGTATAGGACCCCTGAACGTCGGAGGTGAAAAACTGTTTTTT.

In this sample, this clone turned up once. J is TRBJ1-2 and V is TRBV19, with 10 bases fitting TRBD1. Germline assignment: CDR1 LNHDA and CDR2 SQIVND (reference sequence). CDR3 length: 14 amino acids. Unmatched junction bases numbered 5, after V lost 6 bases and J lost 4 bases. The CDR3 loop reads CASSPGQGSYGYTF. CDR3 sequence (DNA): TGTGCCAGTAGCCCGGGACAGGGGAGCTATGGCTACACCTTC.

This clone was detected only once. This chain links TRBV14 with TRBJ1-1; D gene unclear. Germline CDR1 and CDR2: SGHDN and FVKESK. This CDR3 is built from 15 residues. The germline V and J ends were trimmed by 3 bases and 7 bases, with 18 bases remaining between them. The CDR3: CASSQTRVPLIEAFF. In nucleotides, the CDR3 is TGTGCCAGCAGCCAGACTAGGGTTCCCTTAATTGAAGCTTTCTTT.

The rearrangement links TRBV6-5 to TRBJ1-2, with D hard to call. Trimming removed 10 bases from V and 8 bases from J, with 14 bases in between. The germline CDR1 and CDR2 sequences are MNHEY and SVGAGI. The CDR3 runs to 11 residues. The CDR3 sequence is CATELSGGYTF. The CDR3 region has the DNA TGTGCCACCGAATTGTCGGGAGGCTACACCTTC.

The CDR3 DNA follows: TGCGCCAGCAGCTTGGGGTCGGGTGGAAACACCATATATTTT. The encoded protein is CASSLGSGGNTIYF. The chain combines TRBV5-1 with TRBJ1-3; D call uncertain. V was shortened by 0 bases and J by 3 bases, with 7 bases between the two germline ends. The CDR3 is 14 residues long. Germline CDR1 reads SGHRS; CDR2 reads YFSETQ. Full variable domain (rest looked up from reference TRBV5-1 and TRBJ1-3): KAGVTQTPRYLIKTRGQQVTLSCSPISGHRSVSWYQQTPGQGLQFLFEYFSETQRNKGNFPGRFSGRQFSNSRSEMNVSTLELGDSALYLCASSLGSGGNTIYFGEGSWLTVV.

The chain employs TRBV7-8 and TRBJ1-5, with unresolved D. The CDR3 is 14 residues long. The germline CDR1 and CDR2 sequences are SGHVS and FQNEAQ. V was trimmed by 0 bases and J by 1 base, leaving 4 bases between them. The CDR3 DNA sequence: TGTGCCAGCAGCTTAGCGTGGAGCAATCAGCCCCAGCATTTT. Translated, it gives CASSLAWSNQPQHF.

V is TRBV12-3 or TRBV12-4 and J is TRBJ1-1; D possibly corresponds to TRBD1 (5 bases). This CDR3 has 12 residues. V was trimmed by 4 bases and J by 10 bases, leaving 13 bases between them. The CDR3 sequence: CASSSAGIGAFF. In nucleotides, the CDR3 is TGTGCCAGCAGTTCGGCAGGGATAGGAGCTTTCTTT.

J is TRBJ2-1 and V is TRBV6-5, with D possibly being TRBD2 (7 bases). There are 14 residues in the CDR3. Germline CDR1 and CDR2: MNHEY and SVGAGI. V lost 2 bases to trimming and J lost 7 bases, with 12 bases between them. The CDR3 region is CASSYGGGVNEQFF. The CDR3 bases are TGTGCCAGCAGTTACGGGGGGGGCGTGAATGAGCAGTTCTTC.

The chain combines TRBV7-2 with TRBJ2-3; TRBD2 aligns across 8 bases. The CDR3 is made up of 16 amino acids. V was pared by 3 bases and J by 0 bases, with 5 bases of the junction left unmatched. Looked up from germline, CDR1 is SGHTA and CDR2 is FQGNSA. This chain's CDR3 is CASSLAGGASTDTQYF. The CDR3 bases are TGTGCCAGCAGCTTGGCGGGGGGTGCTAGCACAGATACGCAGTATTTT.